What follows are 13 T cell receptor beta chains derived from one specimen sequenced in a study of T cells in Graves' hyperthyroidism and ophthalmopathy. Authors of the study amplified TCR beta CDR3 regions from RNA transcripts. Initially, a first-round RT-PCR of the TCR CDR3 employed the HTBI primer set. Using its own MiXCR run on the multiplex PCR reads, TCRdb lists one record per CDR3 protein. Among a few hundred thousand distinct CDR3 sequences listed, around 16% were seen once. Sample: blood. The receptors were gathered from a woman younger than 45 with Graves' hyperthyroidism.

This clonotype was counted ten times or more. V and J are TRBV27 and TRBJ2-3, with D unclear. Deletions cut 5 bases from V and 3 bases from J, with 12 bases between. Germline CDR1 and CDR2: MNHEY and SMNVEV (reference sequence). The CDR3 runs 14 residues. CDR3: CASSLRMMTDTQYF. CDR3 nucleotides: TGTGCCAGCAGTCTACGGATGATGACAGATACGCAGTATTTT.

This clonotype was recorded many times. The J gene is TRBJ1-1, the V gene TRBV18; no definite D call. Germline CDR1 reads KGHSH; CDR2 reads LQKENI. Trimming left V 0 bases short and J 1 base short, with 9 bases between. CDR3 length: 15 residues. CDR3 in DNA: TGTGCCAGCTCACCACCGTTCCTGGAGAACACTGAAGCTTTCTTT. Encoded protein: CASSPPFLENTEAFF.

This clonotype appeared many times. CDR3 protein: CASSPASGSKYEQYF. The CDR3 DNA reads TGTGCCAGCAGTCCAGCCTCCGGGTCAAAATACGAGCAGTACTTC. The rearrangement joins TRBV27 to TRBJ2-7; the D is unclear. Germline V gene data show CDR1 as MNHEY and CDR2 as SMNVEV (reference sequence). Trimming stripped 5 bases from V and 4 bases from J, with 18 bases between. The CDR3 is made up of 15 amino acids.

As to this clonotype: A read error may explain this, as a much larger clone is one base away. The chain combines TRBV12-3 or TRBV12-4 with TRBJ2-7, with TRBD1 matching over 7 bases. The CDR3 runs to 14 residues. V lost 6 bases to trimming and J lost 0 bases; unmatched junction nucleotides: 5. The CDR3 nucleotides are TGTGCCAGCAGGGTACAGGGGAGCTCCTACGAGCAGTACTTC. Translated: CASRVQGSSYEQYF.

This clonotype turned up a few times. The chain uses TRBV4-1 and TRBJ2-3; 9 bases are a match to TRBD2. Germline V gene data show CDR1 as MGHRA and CDR2 as YSYEKL. CDR3 length equals 16 residues. V was pared by 4 bases and J by 4 bases, with 9 bases of the junction left unmatched. Written as DNA, the CDR3 is TGCGCCAGCAGCCCATCGAGTAGCGGGAGTGCAGATACGCAGTATTTT. It specifies CASSPSSSGSADTQYF.

This clonotype was counted between two and nine times. V is TRBV4-1 and J is TRBJ1-6; no clear D gene. The CDR3 is made up of 14 amino acids. V shed 0 bases and J shed 10 bases, with 10 bases lying between them. Germline values: CDR1 MGHRA, CDR2 YSYEKL. CDR3 region: CASSQEGRGSPLHF. CDR3 DNA sequence: TGCGCCAGCAGCCAAGAAGGTCGGGGATCACCCCTCCACTTT.

This rearrangement joins TRBV9 to TRBJ1-2, with D perhaps matching TRBD1 (6 bases). The CDR3 has 14 amino acids. V lost 7 bases and J lost 0, with 13 bases in between. Germline-derived CDR1 and CDR2 are SGDLS and YYNGEE. CDR3 DNA: TGTGCCAGCTCATTCGACAGGACTAACTATGGCTACACCTTC. It is translated as CASSFDRTNYGYTF.

The CDR3 DNA is TGCGCCAGCAGCCAAGAAAGGACTAGCTCCTACGAGCAGTACTTC. This sequence encodes CASSQERTSSYEQYF. The chain uses TRBV4-1 and TRBJ2-7; 7 bases match TRBD2. CDR3 length: 15 amino acids. The V gene's germline CDR1 is MGHRA and CDR2 YSYEKL. With V trimmed by 0 bases and J by 0 bases, 2 bases remained unmatched.

In regard to this clonotype: A much larger clonotype is one base distant, so this may be a read error. V and J are TRBV27 and TRBJ1-5, with 7 positions matching TRBD1. Germline V CDR1 and CDR2: MNHEY, SMNVEV (reference sequence). This CDR3 is 14 amino acids long. V dropped 8 bases and J dropped 5; count of bases not matched to a gene: 9. The DNA of the CDR3 is TGTGCCAGCGGTTATACAGGGGTTTATCAGCCCCAGCATTTT. This translates into CASGYTGVYQPQHF.

This clonotype was observed a handful of times. V is TRBV28 and J is TRBJ1-2, with D possibly matching TRBD1 (6 bases). This CDR3 contains 14 residues. Trimming cost V 3 bases and J 7 bases, with 15 bases left between them. CDR1 and CDR2 (germline): MDHEN, SYDVKM. The CDR3 region is CASSFRGISGGYTF. CDR3 coding DNA: TGTGCCAGCAGTTTCAGGGGTATTTCGGGTGGCTACACCTTC.

This clonotype was detected ten times or more. The V call is TRBV18, the J call TRBJ1-3, with a possible D match to TRBD1 (5 bases). Looked up from germline, CDR1 is KGHSH and CDR2 is LQKENI. This CDR3 has 14 residues. V lost 0 bases, J lost 3 bases, and 6 bases lay in between. The CDR3 region has the DNA TGTGCCAGCTCACCACCGGGACGTGGAAACACCATATATTTT. This encodes CASSPPGRGNTIYF.

A few counts support this clonotype. This chain joins TRBV19 and TRBJ1-1; no definite D call. The CDR3 has 13 residues. Trimming cost V 9 bases and J 5 bases, with 16 bases left between them. Per the germline V gene, CDR1 is LNHDA and CDR2 is SQIVND (reference sequence). The CDR3 nucleotides are TGTGCCAGCCCACCTCCCACGGGTACTGAAGCTTTCTTT. Amino acids: CASPPPTGTEAFF.

This clonotype came up many times. The chain uses TRBV14 and TRBJ1-4; TRBD1 is a possible D gene (6 bases). This CDR3 contains 15 residues. V was trimmed by 4 bases and J by 0 bases, leaving 9 bases between them. Looked up from germline, CDR1 is SGHDN and CDR2 is FVKESK. The CDR3 spells CASSPRTATNEKLFF. The CDR3 bases are TGTGCCAGCAGCCCGCGGACAGCAACTAATGAAAAACTGTTTTTT. Full variable domain (remainder filled in from reference TRBV14 and TRBJ1-4): EAGVTQFPSHSVIEKGQTVTLRCDPISGHDNLYWYRRVMGKEIKFLLHFVKESKQDESGMPNNRFLAERTGGTYSTLKVQPAELEDSGVYFCASSPRTATNEKLFFGSGTQLSVL.